Shown below are 14 T cell receptor beta chains from a single sample sequenced in a study of T-cell reconstitution after alpha-beta-depleted transplantation in children. Using unique molecular identifiers, the investigators prepared the TCRbeta library. TCRdb used MiXCR to reprocess the PCR reads, holding one entry per CDR3 protein. In the table there are over 90,000 distinct CDR3 sequences, around 6.1% of which are singletons. Sequenced here: PBMCs, mostly from graft donor cells, sampled 60 days after TCRalphabeta/CD19-depleted stem cell transplant. The receptors originated from a female patient between 2 and 15 years old who had a stem cell transplant for Fanconi anemia, so the T cells may come from the graft donor.

This clonotype appeared a few times. The gene calls are TRBV4-2 and TRBJ2-1; 12 bases match TRBD2. There are 18 residues in the CDR3. J lost 7 bases, V lost 4 bases, and 14 bases had no gene match. Germline CDR1 is LGHNA and CDR2 is YNFKEQ. CDR3 loop: CASSPPVSSGGASNEQFF. The DNA of the CDR3 is TGTGCCAGCAGCCCCCCCGTTTCTAGCGGGGGGGCGAGTAATGAGCAGTTCTTC.

The V gene is TRBV5-1, the J gene TRBJ1-1; a weak D match, TRBD1 (5 bases). Germline-derived CDR1 and CDR2 are SGHRS and YFSETQ. Trimming cost V 0 bases and J 3 bases, with 9 bases left between them. This CDR3 region has 14 residues. In DNA form, the CDR3 reads TGCGCCAGCAGCTTGGAGGGGCCGCACACTGAAGCTTTCTTT. Amino acid sequence: CASSLEGPHTEAFF.

This sequence joins TRBV20-1 and TRBJ1-5; TRBD1 agrees at 8 bases. Germline loops: CDR1 DFQATT, CDR2 SNEGSKA (reference sequence). The CDR3 consists of 15 residues. V shed 5 bases, J shed 4 bases, and the junction held 10 bases outside the gene matches. The CDR3 nucleotides read TGCAGTGCTGCCAAAGAGACAGGGGCAAATCAGCCCCAGCATTTT. It yields the protein CSAAKETGANQPQHF.

This clonotype has more than one count but fewer than ten. V usage is TRBV5-1 and J usage is TRBJ2-7, with TRBD2 matching over 14 bases. Losses at the gene ends were 3 bases for V and 2 bases for J; bases not matched to a gene: 1. This CDR3 contains 15 residues. Germline-derived CDR1 and CDR2 are SGHRS and YFSETQ. Written as DNA, the CDR3 is TGCGCCAGCAGCTGGACTAGCGGGAGGACCTACGAGCAGTACTTC. Translation: CASSWTSGRTYEQYF.

This clonotype was detected many times. V usage is TRBV5-1 and J usage is TRBJ1-1; 9 positions agree with TRBD1. The length of the CDR3 is 16 residues. Germline CDR1 reads SGHRS; CDR2 reads YFSETQ. V shed 4 bases, J shed 5 bases, and the junction held 12 bases outside the gene matches. This CDR3 reads CASSRGQGPRWTEAFF. The CDR3 DNA sequence: TGCGCCAGCAGCCGGGGACAGGGCCCTCGATGGACTGAAGCTTTCTTT.

This clonotype came up many times. The CDR3 region has the DNA TGTGCCACCTCGAACAGGGTCAAAACAGATACGCAGTATTTT. It translates to CATSNRVKTDTQYF. The chain uses TRBV28 and TRBJ2-3, with D tentatively TRBD1 (6 bases). Germline CDR1 MDHEN, CDR2 SYDVKM. The CDR3 length is 14 residues. V was pared by 10 bases and J by 3 bases, with 17 bases between. Looking up the rest from reference TRBV28 and TRBJ2-3 gives the full variable domain: DVKVTQSSRYLVKRTGEKVFLECVQDMDHENMFWYRQDPGLGLRLIYFSYDVKMKEKGDIPEGYSVSREKKERFSLILESASTNQTSMYLCATSNRVKTDTQYFGPGTRLTVL.

This clonotype has a handful of counts. This chain connects TRBV20-1 to TRBJ2-5, with 9 bases matching TRBD1. This CDR3 spans 17 amino acids. From germline, CDR1 is DFQATT and CDR2 SNEGSKA (reference sequence). The trim removed 6 bases at V and 7 bases at J, leaving 21 bases unmatched. The CDR3 region is CSAMGTGGYLVYGTQYF. The CDR3 coding sequence is TGCAGTGCAATGGGAACAGGGGGCTACCTCGTCTATGGGACCCAGTACTTC.

This clonotype was observed many times. The rearrangement uses TRBV25-1 and TRBJ2-7; 7 bases map to TRBD1. The CDR3 runs to 16 residues. J was trimmed by 3 bases and V by 1 base; bases with no gene match: 9. The germline V gene encodes CDR1 MGHDK and CDR2 SYGVNS. The CDR3 loop reads CASSECYDRVHYEQYF. The CDR3 DNA reads TGTGCCAGCAGTGAATGCTACGACAGGGTCCACTACGAGCAGTACTTC.

The sample holds a few counts of this clonotype. CDR3 coding DNA: TGCAGTGCTAGCGGGTTCGCAGGGGACAATTCACCCCTCCACTTT. Protein product: CSASGFAGDNSPLHF. The rearrangement uses TRBV20-1 and TRBJ1-6, with D possibly TRBD1 on 6 matching bases. V lost 3 bases and J 7 bases, leaving 16 bases between the germline ends. This CDR3 contains 15 residues. In germline, CDR1 is DFQATT, CDR2 SNEGSKA (reference sequence).

The chain uses TRBV4-1 and TRBJ1-2, with a tentative D call TRBD1 (5 bases). CDR3 length equals 14 residues. V lost 0 bases to trimming and J lost 6 bases, with 11 bases between them. Germline V gene data show CDR1 as MGHRA and CDR2 as YSYEKL. The DNA of the CDR3 is TGCGCCAGCAGCCAAGACCCGGGGACGGATGGCTACACCTTC. It encodes CASSQDPGTDGYTF.

This clonotype was detected a few times. V is TRBV18 and J is TRBJ2-7; 9 bases are a match to TRBD1. Per germline, CDR1 KGHSH and CDR2 LQKENI. CDR3 size: 14 residues. With 4 bases clipped from V and 2 bases from J, the junction kept 3 bases outside the gene matches. CDR3 nucleotides: TGTGCCAGCTCACGGGACAGGGAACCCTACGAGCAGTACTTC. The encoded protein is CASSRDREPYEQYF.

This clonotype has ten or more counts. The V and J genes are TRBV28 and TRBJ2-2; D call uncertain. In germline, CDR1 is MDHEN, CDR2 SYDVKM. The CDR3 has 16 residues. Trimming left V 6 bases short and J 9 bases short, with 23 bases between. The CDR3 coding sequence is TGTGCCAGCAGGGCCGAATCAACTTCCCTTCCGAGGGAGCTGTTTTTT. This codes for CASRAESTSLPRELFF.

V is TRBV6-5 and J is TRBJ1-1; 7 bases align to TRBD1. Germline CDR1 reads MNHEY; CDR2 reads SVGAGI. The CDR3 spans 13 residues. The junction had 11 bases not matched to a gene; V was cut back by 6 bases and J by 10 bases. The CDR3 reads CASRLTTGKGAFF. CDR3 DNA sequence: TGTGCCAGCAGATTAACGACAGGGAAGGGAGCTTTCTTT.

The genes are TRBV6-7 and TRBJ2-7; D remains ambiguous. TRBV6-7 is given ORF status, its function remaining uncertain. The CDR3 covers 12 residues. Deletions cut 1 base from V and 10 bases from J, with 11 bases between. The CDR3 nucleotides are TGTGCCAGCAGTTACTTGACTTTACACCAGTACTTC. The encoded protein is CASSYLTLHQYF.